These 2 T cell receptor beta chains were sequenced from one sample in a study of T cell clones after liver transplantation. TCRdb's copy holds only in-frame clones and misses some; the assay was immunoSEQ multiplex PCR. The data contain roughly 60,000 clones, 70% of them seen just once; the ten biggest clones take up about 3%. This sample comprised CD4+ T cells from blood, obtained at the approximately 16-month timepoint. Receptors originate from a human patient who received a liver transplant. Some T cells may be provided by the graft donor.

V is TRBV5-4 and J is TRBJ1-6; possible D gene TRBD1, 5 bases. The CDR3 is made up of 13 amino acids. V lost 1 base and J 8 bases, leaving 7 bases between the germline ends. Germline V CDR1 and CDR2: SGHNT, YYREEE (reference sequence). CDR3 bases: TGTGCCAGCAGCTTGTCGGGGGATTCACCCCTCCACTTT. Its protein is CASSLSGDSPLHF.

V usage is TRBV6-5 and J usage is TRBJ1-5; possibly TRBD1 for D (6 bases). The CDR3 sequence is 15 residues long. V dropped 6 bases and J dropped 0 bases, with 12 bases sitting between them. The germline gives CDR1 MNHEY, CDR2 SVGAGI. CDR3 sequence reads: CASRPDSYSNQPQHF. CDR3 in DNA: TGTGCCAGCAGGCCGGACAGTTATAGCAATCAGCCCCAGCATTTT.